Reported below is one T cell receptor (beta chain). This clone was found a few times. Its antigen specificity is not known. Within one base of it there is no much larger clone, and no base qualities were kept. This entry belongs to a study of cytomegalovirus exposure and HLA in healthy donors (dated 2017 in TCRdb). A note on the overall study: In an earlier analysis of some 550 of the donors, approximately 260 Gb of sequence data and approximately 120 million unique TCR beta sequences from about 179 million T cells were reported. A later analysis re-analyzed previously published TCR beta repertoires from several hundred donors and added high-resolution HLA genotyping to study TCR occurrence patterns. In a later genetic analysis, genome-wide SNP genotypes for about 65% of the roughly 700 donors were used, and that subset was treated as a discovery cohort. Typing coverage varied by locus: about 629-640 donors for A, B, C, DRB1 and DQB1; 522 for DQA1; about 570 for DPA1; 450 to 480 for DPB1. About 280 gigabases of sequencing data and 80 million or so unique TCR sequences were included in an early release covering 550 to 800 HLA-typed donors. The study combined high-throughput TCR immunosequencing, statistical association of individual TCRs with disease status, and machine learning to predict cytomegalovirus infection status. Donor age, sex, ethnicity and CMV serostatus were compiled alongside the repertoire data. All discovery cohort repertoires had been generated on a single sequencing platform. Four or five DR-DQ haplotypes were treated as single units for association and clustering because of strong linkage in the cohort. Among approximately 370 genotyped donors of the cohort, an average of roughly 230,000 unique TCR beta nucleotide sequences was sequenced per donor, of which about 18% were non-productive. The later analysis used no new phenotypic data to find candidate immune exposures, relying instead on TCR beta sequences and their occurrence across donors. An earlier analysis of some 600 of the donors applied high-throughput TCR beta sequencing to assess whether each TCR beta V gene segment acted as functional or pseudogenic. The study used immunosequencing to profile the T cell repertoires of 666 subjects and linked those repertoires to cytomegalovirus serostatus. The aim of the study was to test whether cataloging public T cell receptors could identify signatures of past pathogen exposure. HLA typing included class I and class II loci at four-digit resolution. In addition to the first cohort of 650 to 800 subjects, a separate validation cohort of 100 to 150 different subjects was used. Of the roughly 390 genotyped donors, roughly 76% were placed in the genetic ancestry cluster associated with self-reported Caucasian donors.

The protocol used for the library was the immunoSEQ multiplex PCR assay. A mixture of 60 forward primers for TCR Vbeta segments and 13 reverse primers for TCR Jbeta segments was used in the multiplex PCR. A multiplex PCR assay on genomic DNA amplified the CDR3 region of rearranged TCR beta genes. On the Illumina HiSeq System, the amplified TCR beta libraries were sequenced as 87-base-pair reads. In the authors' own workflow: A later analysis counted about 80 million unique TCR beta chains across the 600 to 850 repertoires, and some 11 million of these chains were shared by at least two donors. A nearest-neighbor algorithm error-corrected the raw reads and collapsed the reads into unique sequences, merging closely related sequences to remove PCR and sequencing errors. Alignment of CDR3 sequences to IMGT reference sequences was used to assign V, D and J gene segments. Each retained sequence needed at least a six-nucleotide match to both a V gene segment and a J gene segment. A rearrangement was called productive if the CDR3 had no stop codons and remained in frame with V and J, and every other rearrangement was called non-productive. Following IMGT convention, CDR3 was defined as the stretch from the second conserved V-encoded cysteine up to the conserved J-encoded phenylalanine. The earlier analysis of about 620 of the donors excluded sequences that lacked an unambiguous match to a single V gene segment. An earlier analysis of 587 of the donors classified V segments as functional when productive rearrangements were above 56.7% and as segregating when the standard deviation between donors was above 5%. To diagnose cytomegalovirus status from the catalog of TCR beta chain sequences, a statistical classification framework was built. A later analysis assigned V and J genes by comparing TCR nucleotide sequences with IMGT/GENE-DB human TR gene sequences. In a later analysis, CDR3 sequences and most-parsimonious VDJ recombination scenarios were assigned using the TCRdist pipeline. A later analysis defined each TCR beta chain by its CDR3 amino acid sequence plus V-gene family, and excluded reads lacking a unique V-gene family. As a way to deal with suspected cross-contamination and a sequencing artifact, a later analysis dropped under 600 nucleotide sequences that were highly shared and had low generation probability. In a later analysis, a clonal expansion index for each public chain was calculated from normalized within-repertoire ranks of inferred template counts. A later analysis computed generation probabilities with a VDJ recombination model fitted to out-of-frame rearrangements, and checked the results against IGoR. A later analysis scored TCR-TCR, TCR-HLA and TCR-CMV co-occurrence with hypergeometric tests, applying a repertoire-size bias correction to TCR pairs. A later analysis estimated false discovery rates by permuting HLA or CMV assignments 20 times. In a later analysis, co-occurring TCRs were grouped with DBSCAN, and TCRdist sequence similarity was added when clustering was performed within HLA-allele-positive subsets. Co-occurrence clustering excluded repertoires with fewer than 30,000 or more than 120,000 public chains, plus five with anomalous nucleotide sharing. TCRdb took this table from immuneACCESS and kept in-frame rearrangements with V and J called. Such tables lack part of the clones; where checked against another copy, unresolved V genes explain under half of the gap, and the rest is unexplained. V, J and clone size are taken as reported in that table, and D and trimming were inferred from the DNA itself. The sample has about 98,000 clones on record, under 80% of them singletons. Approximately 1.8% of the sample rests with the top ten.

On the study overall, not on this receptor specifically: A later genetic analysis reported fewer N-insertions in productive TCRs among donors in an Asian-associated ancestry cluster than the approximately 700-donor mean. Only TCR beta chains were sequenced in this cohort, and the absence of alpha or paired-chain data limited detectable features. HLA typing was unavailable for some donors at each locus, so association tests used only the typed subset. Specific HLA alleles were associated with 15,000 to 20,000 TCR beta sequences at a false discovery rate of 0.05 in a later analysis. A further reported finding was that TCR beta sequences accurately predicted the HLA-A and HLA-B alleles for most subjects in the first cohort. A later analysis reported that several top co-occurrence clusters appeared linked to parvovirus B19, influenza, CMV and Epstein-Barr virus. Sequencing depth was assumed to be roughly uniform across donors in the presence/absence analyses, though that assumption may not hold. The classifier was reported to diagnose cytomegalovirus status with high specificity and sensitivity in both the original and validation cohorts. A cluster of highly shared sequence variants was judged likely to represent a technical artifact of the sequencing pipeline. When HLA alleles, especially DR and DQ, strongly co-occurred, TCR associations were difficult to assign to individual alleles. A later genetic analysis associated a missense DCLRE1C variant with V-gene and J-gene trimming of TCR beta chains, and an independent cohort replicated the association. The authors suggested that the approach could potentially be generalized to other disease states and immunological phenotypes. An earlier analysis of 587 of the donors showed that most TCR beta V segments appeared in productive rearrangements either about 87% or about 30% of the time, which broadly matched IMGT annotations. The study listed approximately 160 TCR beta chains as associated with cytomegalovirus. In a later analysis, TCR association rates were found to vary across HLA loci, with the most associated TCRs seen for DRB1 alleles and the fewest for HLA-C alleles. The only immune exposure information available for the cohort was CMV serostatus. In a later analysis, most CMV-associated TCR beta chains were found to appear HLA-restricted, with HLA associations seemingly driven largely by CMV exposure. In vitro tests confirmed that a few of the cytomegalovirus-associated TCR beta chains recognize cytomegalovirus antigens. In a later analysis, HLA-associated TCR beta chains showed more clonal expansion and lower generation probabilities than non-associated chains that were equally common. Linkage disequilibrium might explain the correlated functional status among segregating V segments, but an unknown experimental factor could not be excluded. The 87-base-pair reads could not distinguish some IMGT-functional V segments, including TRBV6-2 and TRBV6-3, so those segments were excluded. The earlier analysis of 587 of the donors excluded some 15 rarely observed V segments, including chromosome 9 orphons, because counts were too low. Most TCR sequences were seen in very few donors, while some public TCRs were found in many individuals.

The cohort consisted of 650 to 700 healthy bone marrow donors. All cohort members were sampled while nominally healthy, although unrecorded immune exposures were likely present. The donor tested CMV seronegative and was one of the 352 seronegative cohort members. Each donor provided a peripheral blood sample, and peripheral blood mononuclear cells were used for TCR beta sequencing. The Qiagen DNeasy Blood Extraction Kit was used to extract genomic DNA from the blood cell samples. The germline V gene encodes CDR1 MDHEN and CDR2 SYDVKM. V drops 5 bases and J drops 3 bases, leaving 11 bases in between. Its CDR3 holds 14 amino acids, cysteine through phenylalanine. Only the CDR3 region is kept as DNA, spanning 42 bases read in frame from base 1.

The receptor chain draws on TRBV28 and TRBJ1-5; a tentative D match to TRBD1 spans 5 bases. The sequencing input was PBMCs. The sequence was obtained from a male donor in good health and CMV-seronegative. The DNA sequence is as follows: TGTGCCAGCAGTCCCCGGGGGTACAATCAGCCCCAGCATTTT. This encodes CASSPRGYNQPQHF.